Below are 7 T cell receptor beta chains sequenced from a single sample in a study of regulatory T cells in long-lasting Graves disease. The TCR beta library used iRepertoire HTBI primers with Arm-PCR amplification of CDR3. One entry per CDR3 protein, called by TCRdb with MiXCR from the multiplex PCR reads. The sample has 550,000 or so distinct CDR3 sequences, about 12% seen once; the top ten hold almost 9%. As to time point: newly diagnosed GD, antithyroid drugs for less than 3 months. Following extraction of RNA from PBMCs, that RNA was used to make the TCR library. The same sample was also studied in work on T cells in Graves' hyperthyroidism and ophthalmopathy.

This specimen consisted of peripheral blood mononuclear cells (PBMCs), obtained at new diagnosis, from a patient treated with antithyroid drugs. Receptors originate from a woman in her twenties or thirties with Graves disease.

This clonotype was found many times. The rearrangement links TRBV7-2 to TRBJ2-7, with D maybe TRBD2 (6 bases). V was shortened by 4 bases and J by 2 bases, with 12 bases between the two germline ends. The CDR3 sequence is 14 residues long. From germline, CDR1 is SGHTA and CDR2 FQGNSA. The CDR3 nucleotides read TGTGCCAGCAGCTCCGACTGGGGGGCCTACGAGCAGTACTTC. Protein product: CASSSDWGAYEQYF.

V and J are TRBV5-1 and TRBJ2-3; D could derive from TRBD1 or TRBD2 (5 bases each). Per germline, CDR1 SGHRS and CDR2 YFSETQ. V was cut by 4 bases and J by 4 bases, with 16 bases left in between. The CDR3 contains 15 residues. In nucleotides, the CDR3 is TGCGCCAGCAGCCCGAGGGGTGGCGGCCCAGATACGCAGTATTTT. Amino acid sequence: CASSPRGGGPDTQYF.

The CDR3 DNA follows: TGTGCCAGTAGTAAAGGGCCGGGAGGGGTAGAGACCCAGTACTTC. Amino acids: CASSKGPGGVETQYF. This rearrangement joins TRBV19 to TRBJ2-5; 8 bases line up with TRBD2. Germline V gene data show CDR1 as LNHDA and CDR2 as SQIVND (reference sequence). This CDR3 contains 15 residues. After removal of 4 bases from V and 4 bases from J, the junction contained 8 bases not matched to a gene. Drawing the rest from reference TRBV19 and TRBJ2-5, the complete variable domain is DGGITQSPKYLFRKEGQNVTLSCEQNLNHDAMYWYRQDPGQGLRLIYYSQIVNDFQKGDIAEGYSVSREKKESFPLTVTSAQKNPTAFYLCASSKGPGGVETQYFGPGTRLLVL.

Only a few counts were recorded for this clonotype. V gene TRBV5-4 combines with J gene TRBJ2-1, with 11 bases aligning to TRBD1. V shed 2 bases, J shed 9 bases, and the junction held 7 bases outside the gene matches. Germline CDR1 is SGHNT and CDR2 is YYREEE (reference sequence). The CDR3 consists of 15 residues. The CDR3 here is CASSFGTGGWSEQFF. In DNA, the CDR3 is TGTGCCAGCAGCTTTGGGACAGGGGGTTGGAGTGAGCAGTTCTTC.

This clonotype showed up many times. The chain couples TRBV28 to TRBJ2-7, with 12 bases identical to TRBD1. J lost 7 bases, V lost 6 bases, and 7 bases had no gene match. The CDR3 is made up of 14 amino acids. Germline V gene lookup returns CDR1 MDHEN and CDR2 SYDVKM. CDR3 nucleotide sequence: TGTGCCAGCAGAAAAGGGACAGGGGGCCGGGAGCAGTACTTC. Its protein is CASRKGTGGREQYF. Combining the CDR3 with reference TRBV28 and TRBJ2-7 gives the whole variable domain DVKVTQSSRYLVKRTGEKVFLECVQDMDHENMFWYRQDPGLGLRLIYFSYDVKMKEKGDIPEGYSVSREKKERFSLILESASTNQTSMYLCASRKGTGGREQYFGPGTRLTVT.

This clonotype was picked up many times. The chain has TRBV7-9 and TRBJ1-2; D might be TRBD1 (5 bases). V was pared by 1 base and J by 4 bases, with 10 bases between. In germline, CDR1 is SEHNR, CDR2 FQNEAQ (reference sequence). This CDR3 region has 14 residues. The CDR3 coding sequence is TGTGCCAGCAGCTTAGGGGGACCGAGCTATGGCTACACCTTC. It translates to CASSLGGPSYGYTF.

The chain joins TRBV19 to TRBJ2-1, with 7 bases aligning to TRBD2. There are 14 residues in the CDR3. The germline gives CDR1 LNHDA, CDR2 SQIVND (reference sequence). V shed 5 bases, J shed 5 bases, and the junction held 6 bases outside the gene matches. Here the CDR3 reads CASSAGDLDNEQFF. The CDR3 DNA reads TGTGCCAGTAGTGCGGGAGATCTCGACAATGAGCAGTTCTTC.